This T cell receptor beta chain was documented in a study of cytomegalovirus exposure and HLA in healthy donors. V was pared by 4 bases and J by 3 bases, with 6 bases of the junction left unmatched. CDR1 and CDR2 (germline): SGHAT, FQNNGV. This CDR3 has 14 amino acids. It was with 60 Vbeta and 13 Jbeta primers that the PCR ran. Profiling relied on immunoSEQ multiplex PCR, and the TCRdb table lists in-frame clones only, not all of them. The sample holds around 120,000 clones; about 79% are singletons and the top ten take 3.5% to 4.5%. The V gene is TRBV11-2, the J gene TRBJ2-7; 7 positions match TRBD2. The sample taken for sequencing was PBMCs. The TCR was taken from a man aged 25-45 years in good health and CMV-seropositive. The CDR3 DNA follows: TGTGCCAGCAGCTGGACCTCTAGCGGCTACGAGCAGTACTTC. This translates into CASSWTSSGYEQYF.